The 8 T cell receptor beta chains reported below all come from one sample, sequenced in a study of T cell clones after liver transplantation. Libraries were prepared by immunoSEQ multiplex PCR; TCRdb keeps only in-frame clonotypes and omits some of them. The profile covers over 90,000 clones, with about 86% appearing a single time and about 2.8% taken by the ten largest. The starting material was CD4+ T cells from blood, obtained around 48 months after liver transplant. The receptors originated from a human patient who received a liver transplant. Some T cells may be graft donor cells.

This clone turned up a few times. The chain has TRBV27 and TRBJ2-2, with 8 bases aligning to TRBD1. Germline V CDR1 and CDR2: MNHEY, SMNVEV (reference sequence). With 6 bases clipped from V and 1 base from J, the junction kept 7 bases outside the gene matches. CDR3 length: 16 residues. The CDR3 DNA reads TGTGCCAGCAGACTAGGGGGGACAGGGAACACCGGGGAGCTGTTTTTT. Its protein product is CASRLGGTGNTGELFF.

The chain recombines TRBV7-2 with TRBJ2-7; 8 bases are a match to TRBD1. CDR1 SGHTA and CDR2 FQGNSA come from the germline V gene. Trimming at V came to 3 bases and at J to 5 bases, leaving 3 bases not matched to a gene. The CDR3 is made up of 13 amino acids. The CDR3 nucleotides read TGTGCCAGCAGCTTGACAGGGGTAAACGAGCAGTACTTC. Amino acids: CASSLTGVNEQYF.

The rearrangement links TRBV7-9 to TRBJ1-1; no firm D call. The germline V gene encodes CDR1 SEHNR and CDR2 FQNEAQ (reference sequence). The CDR3 runs 12 residues. V gave up 6 bases and J gave up 11 bases, with 16 bases separating them. The CDR3 nucleotides read TGTGCCAGCAGTCCTACACCCCAACCGGCTTTCTTT. Protein product: CASSPTPQPAFF.

The gene calls are TRBV2 and TRBJ2-1; no clear D. CDR3 length: 11 amino acids. The V end lost 5 bases, the J end lost 15 bases, and 14 bases lay between the germline ends. From germline, CDR1 is SNHLY and CDR2 FYNNEI. CDR3 bases: TGTGCCAGCAGTTTCGACGGATTTCCGTTCTTC. This translates into CASSFDGFPFF.

The chain uses TRBV18 and TRBJ1-2, with 7 bases lining up with TRBD1. The CDR3 covers 12 residues. In germline, CDR1 is KGHSH, CDR2 LQKENI. Trimming cost V 5 bases and J 9 bases; bases outside gene matches: 6. Here the CDR3 reads CASSDQGESYTF. DNA of the CDR3: TGTGCCAGCTCAGATCAGGGGGAAAGCTACACCTTC.

The chain uses TRBV28 and TRBJ1-3; D is unclear. Trimming pared 4 bases from V and 4 bases from J, leaving 11 bases between. The CDR3 is 14 residues long. Germline V CDR1 and CDR2: MDHEN, SYDVKM. CDR3 nucleotides: TGTGCCAGCAGTTCCCCGCCCGGCGGAAACACCATATATTTT. As protein: CASSSPPGGNTIYF.

V is TRBV19 and J is TRBJ2-7; D ambiguous. This CDR3 has 14 residues. Trimming took off 5 bases at V and 0 bases at J, with 11 bases between the two ends. In germline, CDR1 is LNHDA, CDR2 SQIVND (reference sequence). For the CDR3, the DNA is TGTGCCAGTAGTGTAACCCTTAGCTCCTACGAGCAGTACTTC. Translating it yields CASSVTLSSYEQYF.

The chain links TRBV19 to TRBJ2-7, with 9 bases fitting TRBD2. Germline loops: CDR1 LNHDA, CDR2 SQIVND (reference sequence). CDR3 size: 17 residues. Trimming at V came to 8 bases and at J to 1 base, leaving 15 bases not matched to a gene. CDR3 protein: CASAPLAGGQGSYEQYF. The DNA of the CDR3 is TGTGCCAGTGCCCCCCTCGCGGGGGGGCAGGGTTCCTACGAGCAGTACTTC.